This TCR beta chain was captured in a study of CD8 T cells in ankylosing spondylitis. Overall study results and limits: Reported data indicate significant enrichment of disease-linked clones within matched ankylosing spondylitis synovial fluid. A TCR beta motif of 7 to 9 highly homologous variants seemed to mark ankylosing spondylitis blood. As for the disease-linked clones, they showed a CD8+ phenotype and occurred at relatively low frequencies in peripheral blood. Past studies reported some motif variants in reactive arthritis synovial fluid and blood.

The authors made TCR beta libraries by quantitative 5'-RACE with molecular barcodes. Each CDR3 protein gets one entry after TCRdb re-called the 5' RACE reads with MiXCR. The sample carries about 220,000 distinct CDR3 sequences, 5.5% to 7.5% recorded once. This clonotype was observed a handful of times. Its antigen is still unknown. V was cut by 3 bases and J by 4 bases, with 12 bases left in between. Germline lookup yields CDR1 SQVTM and CDR2 ANQGSEA. This CDR3 is built from 13 residues. This sequence originates from a male donor with ankylosing spondylitis. The chain has TRBV29-1 and TRBJ1-2, with TRBD1 as a possible D gene (5 bases). The specimen sequenced was blood, either unsorted or a sorted T cell fraction (not recorded which). The CDR3: CSVEVRAGYGYTF. The CDR3 DNA follows: TGCAGCGTTGAGGTCAGGGCGGGCTATGGCTACACCTTC.